A single sample gave rise to the 20 T cell receptor beta chains below, sequenced in a study of monozygotic twins with inflammatory bowel disease. For each CDR3 protein, TCRdb gives one entry from its re-call of the 5' RACE reads, without DNA. This listing includes around 380,000 distinct CDR3 sequences. What was sequenced was blood. The source is a human donor with ulcerative colitis or Crohn's disease, or a healthy co-twin of an affected twin (not recorded which).

The J gene is TRBJ2-7, the V gene TRBV6-2 or TRBV6-3; the TRBD1 assignment by TCRdb is unverifiable without DNA. Germline CDR1 reads MNHEY; CDR2 reads SVGEGT. This CDR3 is built from 13 residues. The CDR3 sequence is CASRPIRVYEQYF.

The V gene is TRBV6-2 or TRBV6-3, the J gene TRBJ2-7. This CDR3 comprises 16 residues. The germline V gene has CDR1 MNHEY and CDR2 SVGEGT. The CDR3 spells CASQSTRPVWTYEQYF.

The chain joins TRBV29-1 to TRBJ1-2; TCRdb's D call of TRBD1 is untestable without DNA. The CDR3 has 14 residues. Per the germline V gene, CDR1 is SQVTM and CDR2 is ANQGSEA. CDR3 sequence reads: CSVVGDRMFYGYTF.

The chain employs TRBV12-3 or TRBV12-4 and TRBJ1-5. The CDR3 runs 12 residues. CDR3 sequence reads: CASSNGGQPQHF.

V gene TRBV27 combines with J gene TRBJ2-3; TCRdb proposes TRBD2, but this gene call is untestable without DNA. The CDR3 totals 11 residues. The germline CDR1 and CDR2 sequences are MNHEY and SMNVEV (reference sequence). The CDR3 reads CASREADTQYF.

The chain links TRBV5-1 to TRBJ2-5; TCRdb proposes TRBD2, but this gene call is untestable without DNA. Germline V CDR1 and CDR2: SGHRS, YFSETQ. The CDR3 runs 14 residues. CDR3 protein: CASKSGSGQETQYF. The variable domain in full, with the rest retrieved from reference TRBV5-1 and TRBJ2-5, is KAGVTQTPRYLIKTRGQQVTLSCSPISGHRSVSWYQQTPGQGLQFLFEYFSETQRNKGNFPGRFSGRQFSNSRSEMNVSTLELGDSALYLCASKSGSGQETQYFGPGTRLLVL.

The chain is built from TRBV6-5 and TRBJ1-1. CDR1 and CDR2 (germline): MNHEY, SVGAGI. CDR3 size: 15 residues. CDR3 sequence reads: CASSYPGWMNTEAFF.

The chain joins TRBV6-2 or TRBV6-3 to TRBJ2-7; the D gene TCRdb calls, TRBD1, cannot be checked with no DNA. This CDR3 has 14 amino acids. Per the germline V gene, CDR1 is MNHEY and CDR2 is SVGEGT. The CDR3 protein is CASRGTGKGYEQYF.

The CDR3 here is CASSWLAGTYEQYF. The chain has TRBV11-1 and TRBJ2-7; TCRdb lists TRBD2, though no DNA is available to test this call. The germline gives CDR1 SGHAT, CDR2 FQDESV (reference sequence). The CDR3 length is 14 residues.

V gene TRBV29-1 combines with J gene TRBJ2-3. The CDR3 length is 11 residues. Looked up from germline, CDR1 is SQVTM and CDR2 is ANQGSEA. The CDR3 sequence is CTGDLGDTQYF.

This rearrangement joins TRBV7-9 to TRBJ1-1. CDR3 length: 15 residues. Looked up from germline, CDR1 is SEHNR and CDR2 is FQNEAQ (reference sequence). CDR3 sequence: CASSSPRPTNTEAFF.

The rearrangement links TRBV9 to TRBJ1-5; TCRdb calls TRBD1, which cannot be checked without DNA. The CDR3 totals 17 residues. In germline, CDR1 is SGDLS, CDR2 YYNGEE. This chain's CDR3 is CASSVPPLRQFNQPQHF.

The gene calls are TRBV7-9 and TRBJ1-1; checking the TCRdb D call of TRBD1 is not possible without DNA. CDR3 length: 13 residues. CDR1 and CDR2 from the germline V gene are SEHNR and FQNEAQ (reference sequence). This CDR3 is CASSWDRGTEAFF.

The chain employs TRBV6-1 and TRBJ1-1. The CDR3 is 14 residues long. Germline loops: CDR1 MNHNS, CDR2 SASEGT. CDR3 residues: CASSTIYGDTEAFF.

The chain carries TRBV5-1 and TRBJ2-2. Germline V gene data show CDR1 as SGHRS and CDR2 as YFSETQ. This CDR3 comprises 15 residues. CDR3: CASSPDGTNTGELFF.

The chain recombines TRBV11-2 with TRBJ1-1. Germline loops: CDR1 SGHAT, CDR2 FQNNGV. The CDR3 sequence is 15 residues long. CDR3 loop: CATNTRNRMDTEAFF.

The chain links TRBV10-3 to TRBJ2-7. This CDR3 spans 14 amino acids. Germline V gene data show CDR1 as ENHRY and CDR2 as SYGVKD. This CDR3 is CAISEFDRNREQYF.

This sequence joins TRBV11-2 and TRBJ2-7. CDR3 length equals 16 residues. The germline V gene encodes CDR1 SGHAT and CDR2 FQNNGV. CDR3 amino acids: CASSLAGSTRIYEQYF.

The chain carries TRBV28 and TRBJ2-7; the TCRdb call, TRBD1, lacks DNA for checking. The germline V gene encodes CDR1 MDHEN and CDR2 SYDVKM. The CDR3 length is 15 residues. CDR3 amino acids: CGSTAPGLGSYEQYF.

This chain links TRBV3-1 with TRBJ1-5; TCRdb names TRBD1, which stays unverified in the absence of DNA. The CDR3 extends over 15 amino acids. The germline V gene encodes CDR1 LGHDT and CDR2 YNNKEL (reference sequence). Here the CDR3 reads CASSQGAGEGQPQHF.